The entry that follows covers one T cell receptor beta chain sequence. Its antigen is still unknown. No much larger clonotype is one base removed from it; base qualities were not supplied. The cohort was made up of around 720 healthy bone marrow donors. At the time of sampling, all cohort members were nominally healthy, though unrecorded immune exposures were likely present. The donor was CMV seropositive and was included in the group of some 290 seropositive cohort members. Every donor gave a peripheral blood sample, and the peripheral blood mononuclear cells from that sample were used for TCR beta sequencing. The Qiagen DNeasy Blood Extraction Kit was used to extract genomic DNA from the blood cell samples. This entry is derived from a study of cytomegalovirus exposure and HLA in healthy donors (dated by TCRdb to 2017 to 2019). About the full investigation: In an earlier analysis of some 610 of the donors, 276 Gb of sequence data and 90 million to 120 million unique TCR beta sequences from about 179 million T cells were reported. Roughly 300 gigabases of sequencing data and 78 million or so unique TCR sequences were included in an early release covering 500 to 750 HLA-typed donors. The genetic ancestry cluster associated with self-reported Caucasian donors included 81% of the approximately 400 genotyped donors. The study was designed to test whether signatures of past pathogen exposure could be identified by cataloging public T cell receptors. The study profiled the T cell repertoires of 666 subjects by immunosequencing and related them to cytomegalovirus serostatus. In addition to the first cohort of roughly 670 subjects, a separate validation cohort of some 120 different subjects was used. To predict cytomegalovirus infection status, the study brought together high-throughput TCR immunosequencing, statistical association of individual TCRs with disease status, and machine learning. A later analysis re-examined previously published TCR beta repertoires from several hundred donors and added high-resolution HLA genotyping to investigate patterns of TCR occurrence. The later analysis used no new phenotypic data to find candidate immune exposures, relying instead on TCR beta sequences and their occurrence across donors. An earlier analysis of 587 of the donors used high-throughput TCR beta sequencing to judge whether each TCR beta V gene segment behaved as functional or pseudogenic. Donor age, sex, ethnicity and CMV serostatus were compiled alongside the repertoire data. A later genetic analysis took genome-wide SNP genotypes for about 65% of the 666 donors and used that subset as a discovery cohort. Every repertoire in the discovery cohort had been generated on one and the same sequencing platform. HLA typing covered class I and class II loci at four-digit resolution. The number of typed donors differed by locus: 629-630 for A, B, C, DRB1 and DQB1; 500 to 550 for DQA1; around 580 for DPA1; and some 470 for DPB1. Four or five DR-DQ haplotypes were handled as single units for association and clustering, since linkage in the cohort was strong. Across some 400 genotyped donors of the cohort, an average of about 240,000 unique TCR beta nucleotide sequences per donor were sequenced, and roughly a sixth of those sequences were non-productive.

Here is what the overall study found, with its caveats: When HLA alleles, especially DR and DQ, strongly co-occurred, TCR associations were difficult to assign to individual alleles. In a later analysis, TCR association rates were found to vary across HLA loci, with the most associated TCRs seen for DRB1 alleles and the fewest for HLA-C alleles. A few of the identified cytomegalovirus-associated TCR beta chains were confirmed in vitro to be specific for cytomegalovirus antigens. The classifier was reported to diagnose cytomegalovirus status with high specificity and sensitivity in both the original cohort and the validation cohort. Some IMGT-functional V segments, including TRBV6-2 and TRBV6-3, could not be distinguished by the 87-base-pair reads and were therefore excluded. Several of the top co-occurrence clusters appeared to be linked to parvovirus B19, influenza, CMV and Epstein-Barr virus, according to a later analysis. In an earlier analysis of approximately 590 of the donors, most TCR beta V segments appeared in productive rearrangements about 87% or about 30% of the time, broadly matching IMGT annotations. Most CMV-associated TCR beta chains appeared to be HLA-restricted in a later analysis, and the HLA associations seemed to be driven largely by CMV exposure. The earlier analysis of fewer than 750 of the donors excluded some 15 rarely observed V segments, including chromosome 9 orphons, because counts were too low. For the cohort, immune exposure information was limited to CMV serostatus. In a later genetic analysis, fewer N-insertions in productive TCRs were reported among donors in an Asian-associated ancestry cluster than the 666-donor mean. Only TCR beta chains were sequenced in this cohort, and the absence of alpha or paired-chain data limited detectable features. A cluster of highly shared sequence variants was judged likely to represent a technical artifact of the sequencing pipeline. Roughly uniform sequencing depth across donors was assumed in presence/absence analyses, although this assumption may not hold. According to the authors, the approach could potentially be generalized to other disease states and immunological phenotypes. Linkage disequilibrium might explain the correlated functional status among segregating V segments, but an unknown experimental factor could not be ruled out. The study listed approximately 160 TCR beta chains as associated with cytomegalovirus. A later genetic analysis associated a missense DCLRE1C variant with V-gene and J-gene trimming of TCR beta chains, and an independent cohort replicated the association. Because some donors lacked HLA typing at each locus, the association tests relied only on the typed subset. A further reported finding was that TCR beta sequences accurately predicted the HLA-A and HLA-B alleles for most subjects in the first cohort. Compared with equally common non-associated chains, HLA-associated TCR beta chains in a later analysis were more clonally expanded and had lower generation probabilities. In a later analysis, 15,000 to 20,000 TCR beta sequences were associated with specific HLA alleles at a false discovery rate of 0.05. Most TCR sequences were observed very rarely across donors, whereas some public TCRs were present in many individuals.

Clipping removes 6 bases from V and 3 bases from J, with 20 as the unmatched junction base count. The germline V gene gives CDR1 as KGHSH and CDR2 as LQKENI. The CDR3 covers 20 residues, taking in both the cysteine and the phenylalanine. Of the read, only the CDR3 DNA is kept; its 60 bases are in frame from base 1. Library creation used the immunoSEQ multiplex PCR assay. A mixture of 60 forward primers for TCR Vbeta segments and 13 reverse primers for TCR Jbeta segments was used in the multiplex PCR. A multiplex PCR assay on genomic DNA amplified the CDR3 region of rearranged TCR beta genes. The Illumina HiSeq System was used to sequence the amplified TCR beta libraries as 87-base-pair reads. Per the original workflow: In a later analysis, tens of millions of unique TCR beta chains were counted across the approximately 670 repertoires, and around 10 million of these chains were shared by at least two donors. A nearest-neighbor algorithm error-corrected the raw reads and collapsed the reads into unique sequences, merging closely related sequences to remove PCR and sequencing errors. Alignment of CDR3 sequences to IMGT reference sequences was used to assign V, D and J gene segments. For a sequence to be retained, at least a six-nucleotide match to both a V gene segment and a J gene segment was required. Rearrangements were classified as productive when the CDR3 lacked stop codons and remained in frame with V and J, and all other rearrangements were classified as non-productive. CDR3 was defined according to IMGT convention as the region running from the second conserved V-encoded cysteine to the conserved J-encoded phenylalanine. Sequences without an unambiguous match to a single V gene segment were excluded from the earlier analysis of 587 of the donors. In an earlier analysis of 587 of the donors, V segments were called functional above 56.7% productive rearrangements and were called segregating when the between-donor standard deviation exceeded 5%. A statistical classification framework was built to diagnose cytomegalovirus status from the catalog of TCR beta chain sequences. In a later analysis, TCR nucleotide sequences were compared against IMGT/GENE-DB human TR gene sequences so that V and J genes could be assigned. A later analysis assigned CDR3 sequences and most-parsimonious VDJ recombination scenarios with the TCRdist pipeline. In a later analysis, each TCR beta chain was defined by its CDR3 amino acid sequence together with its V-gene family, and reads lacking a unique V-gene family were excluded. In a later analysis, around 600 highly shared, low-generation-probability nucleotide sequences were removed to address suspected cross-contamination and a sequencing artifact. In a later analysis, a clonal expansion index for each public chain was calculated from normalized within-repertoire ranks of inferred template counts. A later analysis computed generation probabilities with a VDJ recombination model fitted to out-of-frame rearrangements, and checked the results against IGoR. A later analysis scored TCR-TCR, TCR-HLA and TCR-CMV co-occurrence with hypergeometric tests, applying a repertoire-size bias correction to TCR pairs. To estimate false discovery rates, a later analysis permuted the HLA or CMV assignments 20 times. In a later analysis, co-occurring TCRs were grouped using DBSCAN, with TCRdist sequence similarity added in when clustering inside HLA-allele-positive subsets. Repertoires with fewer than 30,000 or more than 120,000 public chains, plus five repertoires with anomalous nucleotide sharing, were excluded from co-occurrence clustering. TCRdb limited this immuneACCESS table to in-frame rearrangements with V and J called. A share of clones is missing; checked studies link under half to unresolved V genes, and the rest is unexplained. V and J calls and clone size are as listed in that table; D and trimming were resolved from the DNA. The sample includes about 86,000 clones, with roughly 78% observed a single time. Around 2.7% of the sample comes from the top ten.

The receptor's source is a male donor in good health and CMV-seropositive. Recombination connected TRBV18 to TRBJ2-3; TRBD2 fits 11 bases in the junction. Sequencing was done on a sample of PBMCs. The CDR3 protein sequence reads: CASSFSHLAGGPSATDTQYF. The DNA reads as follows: TGTGCCAGCTCGTTCTCACACCTAGCGGGAGGCCCGAGTGCGACAGATACGCAGTATTTT.